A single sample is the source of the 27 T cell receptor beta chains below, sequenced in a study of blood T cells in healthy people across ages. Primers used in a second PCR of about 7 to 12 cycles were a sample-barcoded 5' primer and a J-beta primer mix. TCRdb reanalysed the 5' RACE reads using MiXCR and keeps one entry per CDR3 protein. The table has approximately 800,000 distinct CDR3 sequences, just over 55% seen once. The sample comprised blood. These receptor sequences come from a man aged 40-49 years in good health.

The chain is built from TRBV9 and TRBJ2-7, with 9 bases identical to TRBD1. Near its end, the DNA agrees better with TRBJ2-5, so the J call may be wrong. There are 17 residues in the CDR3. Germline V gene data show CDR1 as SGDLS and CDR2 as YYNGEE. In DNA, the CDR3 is TGTGCCAGCAGCGCCACAGGGGGCAGTCTCTTCCAAGAGACCCAGTACTTC. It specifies CASSATGGSLFQETQYF.

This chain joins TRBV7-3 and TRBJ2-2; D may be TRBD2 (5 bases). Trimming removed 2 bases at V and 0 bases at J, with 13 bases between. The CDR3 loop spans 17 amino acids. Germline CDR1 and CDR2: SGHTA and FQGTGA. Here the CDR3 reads CASSLRGVITNTGELFF. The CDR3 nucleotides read TGTGCCAGCAGCTTACGGGGAGTTATTACGAACACCGGGGAGCTGTTTTTT.

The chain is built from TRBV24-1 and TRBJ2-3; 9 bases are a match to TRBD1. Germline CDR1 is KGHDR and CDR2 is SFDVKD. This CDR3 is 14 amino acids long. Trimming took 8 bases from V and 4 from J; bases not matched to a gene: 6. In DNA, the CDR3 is TGTGCCACCACTGGACAGGGGAGTCCAGATACGCAGTATTTT. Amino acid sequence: CATTGQGSPDTQYF.

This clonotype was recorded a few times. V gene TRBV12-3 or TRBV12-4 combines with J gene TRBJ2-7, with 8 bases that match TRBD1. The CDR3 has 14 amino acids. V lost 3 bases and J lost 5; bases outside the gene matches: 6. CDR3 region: CASSLRQGADEQYF. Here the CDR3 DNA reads TGTGCCAGCAGTTTGAGGCAGGGGGCCGACGAGCAGTACTTC.

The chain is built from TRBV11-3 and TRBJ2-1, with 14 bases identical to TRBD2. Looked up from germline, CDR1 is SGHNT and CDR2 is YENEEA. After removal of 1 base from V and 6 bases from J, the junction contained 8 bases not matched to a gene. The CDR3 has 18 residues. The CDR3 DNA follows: TGTGCCAGCAGCTTAGGGGGGACTAGCGGGGGAGCGAGCAATGAGCAGTTCTTC. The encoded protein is CASSLGGTSGGASNEQFF.

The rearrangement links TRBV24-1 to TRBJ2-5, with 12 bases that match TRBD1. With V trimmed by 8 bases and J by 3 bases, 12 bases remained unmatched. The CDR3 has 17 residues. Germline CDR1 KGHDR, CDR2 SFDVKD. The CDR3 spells CATTSGTGGSKEETQYF. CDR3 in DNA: TGTGCCACCACCTCCGGGACAGGGGGCAGCAAAGAAGAGACCCAGTACTTC.

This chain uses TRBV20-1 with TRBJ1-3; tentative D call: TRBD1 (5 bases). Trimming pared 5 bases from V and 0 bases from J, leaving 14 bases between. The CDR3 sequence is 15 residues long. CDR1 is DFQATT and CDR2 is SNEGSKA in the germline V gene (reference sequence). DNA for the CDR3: TGCAGTGCTGGCGACAGAATCGACTCTGGAAACACCATATATTTT. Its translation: CSAGDRIDSGNTIYF.

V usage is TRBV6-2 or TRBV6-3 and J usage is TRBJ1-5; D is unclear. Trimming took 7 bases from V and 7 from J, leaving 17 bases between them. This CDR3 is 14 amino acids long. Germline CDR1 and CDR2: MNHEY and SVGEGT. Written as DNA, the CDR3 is TGTGCCAGCACCCCGGCCGCTGGTAGACAGCCCCAGCATTTT. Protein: CASTPAAGRQPQHF.

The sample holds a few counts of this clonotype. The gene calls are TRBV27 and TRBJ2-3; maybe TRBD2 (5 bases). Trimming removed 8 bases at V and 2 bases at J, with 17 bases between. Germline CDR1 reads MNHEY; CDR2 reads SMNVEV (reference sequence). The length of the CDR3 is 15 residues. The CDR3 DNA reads TGTGCCAGCGCCTCCGGACCCCGGGACACAGATACGCAGTATTTT. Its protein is CASASGPRDTDTQYF.

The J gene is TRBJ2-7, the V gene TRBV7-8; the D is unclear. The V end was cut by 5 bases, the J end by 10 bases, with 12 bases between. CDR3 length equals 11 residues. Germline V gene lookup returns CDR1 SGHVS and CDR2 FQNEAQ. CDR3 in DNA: TGTGCCAGCAGCCAAGAGACAAGCCAGTACTTC. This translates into CASSQETSQYF.

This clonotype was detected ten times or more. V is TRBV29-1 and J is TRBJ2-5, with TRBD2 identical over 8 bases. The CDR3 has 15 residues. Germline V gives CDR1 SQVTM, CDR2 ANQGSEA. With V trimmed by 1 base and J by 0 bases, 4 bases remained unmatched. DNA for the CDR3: TGCAGCGTTGAAGGGGCTAGCGGGTACCAAGAGACCCAGTACTTC. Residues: CSVEGASGYQETQYF.

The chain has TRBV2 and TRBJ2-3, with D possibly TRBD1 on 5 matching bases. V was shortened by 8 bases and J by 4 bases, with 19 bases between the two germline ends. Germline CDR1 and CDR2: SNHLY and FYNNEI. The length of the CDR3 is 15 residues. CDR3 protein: CASGQGIGFADTQYF. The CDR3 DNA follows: TGTGCCAGCGGGCAGGGAATAGGTTTTGCAGATACGCAGTATTTT. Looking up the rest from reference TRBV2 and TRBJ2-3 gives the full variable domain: EPEVTQTPSHQVTQMGQEVILRCVPISNHLYFYWYRQILGQKVEFLVSFYNNEISEKSEIFDDQFSVERPDGSNFTLKIRSTKLEDSAMYFCASGQGIGFADTQYFGPGTRLTVL.

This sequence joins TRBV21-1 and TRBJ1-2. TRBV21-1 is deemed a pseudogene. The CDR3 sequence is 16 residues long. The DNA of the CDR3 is TGTGCCAGCAGCAAAGAACCACAGTATATTAACTATGGCTACACCTTC. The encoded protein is CASSKEPQYINYGYTF.

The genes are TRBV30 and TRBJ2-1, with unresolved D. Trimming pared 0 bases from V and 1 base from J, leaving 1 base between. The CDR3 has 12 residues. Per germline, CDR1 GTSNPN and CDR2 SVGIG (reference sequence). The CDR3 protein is CAWSVSYNEQFF. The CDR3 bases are TGTGCCTGGAGTGTATCCTACAATGAGCAGTTCTTC.

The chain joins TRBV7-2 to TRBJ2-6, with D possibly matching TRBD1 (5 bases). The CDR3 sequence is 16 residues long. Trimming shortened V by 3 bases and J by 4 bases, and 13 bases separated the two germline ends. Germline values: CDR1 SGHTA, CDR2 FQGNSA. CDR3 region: CASSFTTVTGANVLTF. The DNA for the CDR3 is TGTGCCAGCAGCTTCACGACAGTGACCGGGGCCAACGTCCTGACTTTC.

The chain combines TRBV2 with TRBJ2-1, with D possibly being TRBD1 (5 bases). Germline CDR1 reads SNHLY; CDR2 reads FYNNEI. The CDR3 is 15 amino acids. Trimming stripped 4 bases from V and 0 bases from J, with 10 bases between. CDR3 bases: TGTGCCAGCAGTGTAACAGGAAACTCCTACAATGAGCAGTTCTTC. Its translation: CASSVTGNSYNEQFF.

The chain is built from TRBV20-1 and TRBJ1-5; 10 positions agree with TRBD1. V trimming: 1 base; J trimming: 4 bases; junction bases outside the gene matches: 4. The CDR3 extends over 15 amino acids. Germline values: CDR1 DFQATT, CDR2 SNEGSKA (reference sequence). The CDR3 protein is CSARAGQGINQPQHF. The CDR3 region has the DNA TGCAGTGCTAGAGCGGGACAGGGGATTAATCAGCCCCAGCATTTT.

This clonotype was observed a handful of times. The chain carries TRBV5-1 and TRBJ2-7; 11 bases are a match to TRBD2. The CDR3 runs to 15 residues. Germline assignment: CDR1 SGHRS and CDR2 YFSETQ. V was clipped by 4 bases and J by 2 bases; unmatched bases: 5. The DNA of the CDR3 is TGCGCCAGCAGCCCTGCGGGACTAGCGGCCTACGAGCAGTACTTC. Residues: CASSPAGLAAYEQYF.

CDR3 protein: CSVAGQSTEAFF. CDR3 bases: TGCAGCGTCGCTGGACAGTCCACTGAAGCTTTCTTT. V and J are TRBV29-1 and TRBJ1-1, with a tentative D call TRBD1 (6 bases). With 6 bases removed from V and 4 bases from J, the gap between germline ends came to 12 bases. Looked up from germline, CDR1 is SQVTM and CDR2 is ANQGSEA. The CDR3 consists of 12 residues.

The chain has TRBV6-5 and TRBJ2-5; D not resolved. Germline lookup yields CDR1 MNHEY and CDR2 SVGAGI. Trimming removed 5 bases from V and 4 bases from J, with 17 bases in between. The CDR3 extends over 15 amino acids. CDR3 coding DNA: TGTGCCAGCAGTCCGGCCCGCGGCCCGGCAGAGACCCAGTACTTC. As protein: CASSPARGPAETQYF.

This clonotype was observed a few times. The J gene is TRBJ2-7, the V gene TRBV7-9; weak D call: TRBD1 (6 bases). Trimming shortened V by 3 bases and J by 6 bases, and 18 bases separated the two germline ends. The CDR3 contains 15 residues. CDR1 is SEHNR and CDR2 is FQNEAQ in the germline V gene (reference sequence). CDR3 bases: TGTGCCAGCAGCTTCTATCTCAACAGGGTCGGCGAGCAGTACTTC. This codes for CASSFYLNRVGEQYF.

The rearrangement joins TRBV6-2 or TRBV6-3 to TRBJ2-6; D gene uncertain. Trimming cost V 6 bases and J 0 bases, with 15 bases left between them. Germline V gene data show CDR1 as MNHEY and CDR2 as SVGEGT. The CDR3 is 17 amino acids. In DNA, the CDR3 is TGTGCCAGCAGGGCCAATGACGGATACTCTGGGGCCAACGTCCTGACTTTC. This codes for CASRANDGYSGANVLTF.

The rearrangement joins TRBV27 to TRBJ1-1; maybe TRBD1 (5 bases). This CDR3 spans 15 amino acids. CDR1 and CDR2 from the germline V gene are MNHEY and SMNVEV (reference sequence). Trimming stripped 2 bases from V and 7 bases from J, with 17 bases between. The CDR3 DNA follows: TGTGCCAGCAGTTTAGTATACTTAAAGGGGAGTGAAGCTTTCTTT. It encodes CASSLVYLKGSEAFF.

As DNA, the CDR3 is TGTGCCAGCAGTCCAACTAGCGGGGGGGCATTAGATACGCAGTATTTT. Its translation: CASSPTSGGALDTQYF. The V gene is TRBV12-3 or TRBV12-4, the J gene TRBJ2-3, with 13 bases matching TRBD2. Trimming at V came to 5 bases and at J to 5 bases, leaving 7 bases not matched to a gene. The CDR3 is made up of 16 amino acids.

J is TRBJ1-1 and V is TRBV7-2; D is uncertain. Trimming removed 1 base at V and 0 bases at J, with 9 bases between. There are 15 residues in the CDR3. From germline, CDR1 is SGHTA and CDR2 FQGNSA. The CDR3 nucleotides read TGTGCCAGCAGCTTAGGGTTCACGATGAACACTGAAGCTTTCTTT. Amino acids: CASSLGFTMNTEAFF.

The CDR3: CASSVEIGRPYRTEQYF. CDR3 DNA sequence: TGTGCCAGCAGCGTAGAGATAGGCCGGCCTTACAGAACCGAGCAGTACTTC. This chain links TRBV9 with TRBJ2-5; no clear D gene. The DNA end is a closer match to TRBJ2-7, so the J assignment may be wrong. This CDR3 contains 17 residues. Germline-derived CDR1 and CDR2 are SGDLS and YYNGEE.

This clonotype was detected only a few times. The CDR3 spells CASSVRGLYEQYF. The CDR3 DNA follows: TGTGCCAGCAGTGTCCGGGGGCTCTACGAGCAGTACTTC. This sequence joins TRBV28 and TRBJ2-7, with D perhaps given as TRBD1 or TRBD2 (6 bases each). The CDR3 is 13 amino acids. Germline CDR1 and CDR2: MDHEN and SYDVKM. Trimming left V 5 bases short and J 3 bases short, with 11 bases between.